This TCR beta chain was obtained from a study of blood T cells in healthy people across ages. For the second PCR, which ran for roughly 7 to 11 cycles, a sample-barcoded 5' primer and a J-beta primer mix were used. TCRdb re-derived calls from the 5' RACE reads in MiXCR, one entry per CDR3 protein. The data show about 640,000 distinct CDR3 sequences, roughly 50% seen once. This CDR3 comprises 14 residues. J lost 4 bases, V lost 4 bases, and 5 bases had no gene match. Germline CDR1 and CDR2: SSHAT and FNYEAQ (reference sequence). Source material: blood. The J gene is TRBJ2-5, the V gene TRBV7-7, with 8 positions matching TRBD2. The clonotype originates from a man aged 60 to 75 in good health. CDR3 amino acids: CASSSSGLGETQYF. Here the CDR3 DNA reads TGTGCCAGCAGCTCCTCGGGACTAGGAGAGACCCAGTACTTC.